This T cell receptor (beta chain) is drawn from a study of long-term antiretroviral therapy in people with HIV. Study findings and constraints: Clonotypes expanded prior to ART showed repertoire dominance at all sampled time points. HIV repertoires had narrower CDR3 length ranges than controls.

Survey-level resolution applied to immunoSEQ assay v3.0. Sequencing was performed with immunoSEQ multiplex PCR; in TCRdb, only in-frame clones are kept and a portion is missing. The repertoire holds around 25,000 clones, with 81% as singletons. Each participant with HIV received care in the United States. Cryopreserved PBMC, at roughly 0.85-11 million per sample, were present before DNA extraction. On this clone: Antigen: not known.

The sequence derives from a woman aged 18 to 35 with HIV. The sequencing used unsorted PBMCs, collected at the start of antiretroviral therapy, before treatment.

CDR3 DNA: TGTGCCAGCAGCTTAAGGCGCGTTCAAGAGGATACGCAGTATTTT. It codes for CASSLRRVQEDTQYF. J is TRBJ2-3 and V is TRBV7-8, with unresolved D. The CDR3 totals 15 residues. The germline CDR1 and CDR2 sequences are SGHVS and FQNEAQ. Trimming removed 2 bases from V and 6 bases from J, with 15 bases in between.